These T cell receptor beta chains were read from a single sample in a study of T cells in Graves' hyperthyroidism and ophthalmopathy. TCRdb re-called the multiplex PCR reads with MiXCR, one entry per CDR3 protein. The sample holds about 840,000 distinct CDR3 sequences; over 35% are singletons and the top ten take around 10%. The specimen sequenced was blood. The receptors originated from a man younger than 35 with Graves' hyperthyroidism. Each CDR3 is given with its conserved first and last residue. A D gene is named only where the DNA matches it firmly. A row's size may be missing; if present it is once, few, many or a size class.

j_call	clone_size	cdr3_length	v_call	d_call	cdr3_aa	cdr3_nt
TRBJ1-1	few	15	TRBV7-2	.	CASSSRGRSHTEAFF	TGTGCCAGCAGCTCACGAGGGAGGAGTCACACTGAAGCTTTCTTT
TRBJ2-7	few	14	TRBV19	.	CASSITTSSYEQYF	TGTGCCAGTAGTATTACGACGAGCTCCTACGAGCAGTACTTC
TRBJ2-7	few	12	TRBV29-1	.	CSARAQNYEQYF	TGCAGCGCCCGGGCCCAAAACTACGAGCAGTACTTC
TRBJ2-5	many	13	TRBV6-1	.	CASSPRGSETQYF	TGTGCCAGCAGTCCTCGTGGATCCGAGACCCAGTACTTC
TRBJ1-1	.	15	TRBV4-1	.	CASSHKPGVDTEAFF	TGTGCCAGCAGCCATAAGCCCGGGGTCGACACTGAAGCTTTCTTT
TRBJ2-7	.	13	TRBV7-3	TRBD1	CASPGQGVYEQYF	TGTGCTAGCCCCGGACAGGGGGTCTACGAGCAGTACTTC
TRBJ2-5	many	13	TRBV19	.	CASSNRDTKTQYF	TGTGCCAGTAGTAATCGGGACACGAAGACCCAGTACTTC
TRBJ2-7	.	14	TRBV7-6	TRBD2	CASSQAGGAYEQYF	TGTGCCAGCAGCCAGGCGGGGGGGGCGTACGAGCAGTACTTC
TRBJ1-1	few	15	TRBV7-9	.	CASSSWGPLETEAFF	TGTGCCAGCAGCTCCTGGGGCCCGTTGGAAACTGAAGCTTTCTTT
TRBJ1-5	.	17	TRBV7-8	.	CASSFPQGEQGNQPQHF	TGTGCCAGCAGCTTTCCCCAAGGGGAACAGGGTAATCAGCCCCAGCATTTT
TRBJ1-2	once	14	TRBV5-1	TRBD1	CASSTGQENYGYTF	TGCGCCAGCAGCACGGGACAGGAGAACTATGGCTACACCTTC
TRBJ1-5	.	15	TRBV28	.	CASSPGGERDQPQHF	TGTGCCAGCAGTCCGGGGGGGGAGCGCGATCAGCCCCAGCATTTT
TRBJ2-6	few	18	TRBV5-5	TRBD1	CASSLVPGQGPGANVLTF	TGTGCCAGCAGCTTAGTACCCGGACAGGGGCCAGGGGCCAACGTCCTGACTTTC
TRBJ2-2	once	17	TRBV19	TRBD1	CASSPLPGQGNPGELFF	TGTGCCAGTAGTCCTCTTCCGGGACAGGGAAATCCCGGGGAGCTGTTTTTT
TRBJ1-1	.	13	TRBV7-9	.	CASSLGRFLEAFF	TGTGCCAGCAGCTTAGGTCGGTTCCTCGAAGCTTTCTTT
TRBJ2-5	.	13	TRBV20-1	.	CSARTGTVETQYF	TGCAGTGCTAGAACCGGGACCGTAGAGACCCAGTACTTC
TRBJ1-2	many	14	TRBV2	.	CASSEADKAYGYTF	TGTGCCAGCAGTGAAGCGGATAAAGCGTATGGCTACACCTTC
TRBJ1-1	few	13	TRBV5-1	.	CASSQAFSTEAFF	TGCGCCAGCTCTCAGGCGTTTAGCACTGAAGCTTTCTTT
TRBJ1-2	.	15	TRBV5-4	.	CASSSDGSQGDGYTF	TGTGCCAGCAGCTCGGACGGAAGCCAAGGGGATGGCTACACCTTC
TRBJ2-2	.	15	TRBV9	.	CASSVEARGTGELFF	TGTGCCAGCAGCGTAGAAGCCCGCGGCACCGGGGAGCTGTTTTTT
TRBJ1-4	many	13	TRBV20-1	.	CSARGRVVEKLFF	TGCAGTGCTAGGGGCAGGGTGGTTGAAAAACTGTTTTTT
TRBJ2-7	many	15	TRBV2	TRBD2	CASSIGTSGFYEQYF	TGTGCCAGCAGTATTGGGACTAGCGGATTCTACGAGCAGTACTTC
TRBJ1-1	many	14	TRBV9	TRBD1	CASSVGGRGAEAFF	TGTGCCAGCAGCGTAGGTGGCAGGGGGGCTGAAGCTTTCTTT
TRBJ1-1	few	15	TRBV12-3/TRBV12-4	TRBD1	CASSPSAGGYTEAFF	TGTGCCAGCAGTCCCTCCGCAGGGGGCTACACTGAAGCTTTCTTT
TRBJ2-7	many	15	TRBV29-1	.	CSVEQGLGMQNEQYF	TGCAGCGTTGAGCAGGGGTTGGGGATGCAGAACGAGCAGTACTTC
TRBJ2-5	many	12	TRBV29-1	.	CSVLTGQETQYF	TGCAGCGTTCTAACTGGCCAAGAGACCCAGTACTTC
TRBJ1-6	.	15	TRBV2	TRBD1	CASRQRQGASSPLHF	TGTGCCAGCAGGCAGCGACAGGGGGCCAGTTCACCCCTCCACTTT
TRBJ2-2	.	16	TRBV29-1	.	CSVEDRAGTNTEELFF	TGCAGCGTTGAAGATCGGGCGGGTACGAACACCGAGGAGCTGTTTTTT
TRBJ2-7	many	11	TRBV29-1	.	CSVADRREQYF	TGCAGCGTTGCCGACCGAAGGGAGCAGTACTTC
TRBJ1-4	few	15	TRBV5-1	.	CASSLEADLNEKLFF	TGCGCCAGCAGCTTGGAGGCGGACCTGAATGAAAAACTGTTTTTT
TRBJ2-7	.	17	TRBV9	.	CASSVGGPGYPPYEQYF	TGTGCCAGCAGCGTAGGGGGTCCGGGATATCCGCCTTACGAGCAGTACTTC
TRBJ1-2	few	13	TRBV12-3/TRBV12-4	.	CASSLPWGERYTF	TGTGCCAGCAGTTTACCGTGGGGTGAGCGCTACACCTTC
TRBJ1-3	.	14	TRBV12-3/TRBV12-4	TRBD1	CASSFGQGGDTIYF	TGTGCAAGCAGTTTCGGGCAGGGGGGGGACACCATATATTTT
TRBJ1-6	many	15	TRBV2	TRBD1	CASKDRVWNNSPLHF	TGTGCCAGCAAGGACAGGGTCTGGAATAATTCACCCCTCCACTTT
TRBJ1-1	.	16	TRBV10-3	TRBD1	CASSPQGERMNTEAFF	TGTGCCAGCAGCCCCCAGGGGGAGAGGATGAACACTGAAGCTTTCTTT
TRBJ1-5	.	14	TRBV9	.	CASSQGFRNQPQHF	TGTGCCAGCAGCCAAGGGTTCAGGAATCAGCCCCAGCATTTT
TRBJ2-7	.	14	TRBV7-2	TRBD2	CASSLLAGDSEQYF	TGTGCCAGCAGCTTACTGGCGGGGGATTCCGAGCAGTACTTC
TRBJ2-5	.	14	TRBV10-2	TRBD1	CASRLQGARKTQYF	TGCGCCAGCAGACTTCAGGGGGCACGGAAGACCCAGTACTTC
TRBJ1-6	few	15	TRBV7-2	.	CASSGGRGNNSPLHF	TGTGCCAGCAGTGGTGGCAGGGGCAATAATTCACCCCTCCACTTT
TRBJ1-4	.	15	TRBV10-3	.	CAISDSRGPNEKLFF	TGTGCCATCAGTGACTCACGGGGCCCTAATGAAAAACTGTTTTTT
TRBJ2-7	.	10	TRBV6-5	TRBD1	CASRRDSQYF	TGTGCCAGCAGACGGGACAGTCAGTACTTC
TRBJ1-1	.	16	TRBV4-2	.	CASSQPGALGDTEAFF	TGTGCCAGCAGCCAACCCGGAGCTTTAGGGGACACTGAAGCTTTCTTT
TRBJ2-7	few	15	TRBV7-9	.	CASSLDKPEAYEQYF	TGTGCCAGCAGCTTAGATAAGCCGGAGGCCTACGAGCAGTACTTC
TRBJ2-7	.	15	TRBV7-8	TRBD1	CASSLAGTGTYEQYF	TGTGCCAGCAGCTTGGCCGGGACAGGAACCTACGAGCAGTACTTC
TRBJ1-1	.	14	TRBV15	.	CATSSITDNTEAFF	TGTGCCACCAGTAGTATTACAGACAACACTGAAGCTTTCTTT
TRBJ2-5	many	15	TRBV10-3	.	CAISESGTSQETQYF	TGTGCCATCAGTGAGTCGGGAACTTCACAAGAGACCCAGTACTTC
TRBJ2-2	.	14	TRBV7-8	.	CASSYDLNTGELFF	TGTGCCAGCAGCTATGACTTAAACACCGGGGAGCTGTTTTTT
TRBJ2-5	few	14	TRBV20-1	.	CSARDRREQETQYF	TGCAGTGCTAGAGATCGGAGGGAACAAGAGACCCAGTACTTC
TRBJ1-5	.	14	TRBV25-1	.	CASSDRTDNQPQHF	TGTGCCAGCAGTGACAGGACGGATAATCAGCCCCAGCATTTT
TRBJ2-7	many	13	TRBV5-1	TRBD1	CASSWTGGDEQYF	TGCGCCAGCAGCTGGACAGGGGGGGACGAGCAGTACTTC
TRBJ2-7	few	14	TRBV6-5	.	CASSYRQGRGEQYF	TGTGCCAGCAGTTACAGGCAGGGGCGAGGAGAGCAGTACTTC
TRBJ2-6	.	18	TRBV7-2	TRBD2	CASSFRAGAGAGANVLTF	TGTGCCAGCAGCTTCCGAGCGGGAGCTGGGGCTGGGGCCAACGTCCTGACTTTC
TRBJ1-1	few	12	TRBV5-8	.	CASSRPGAEAFF	TGTGCCAGCAGCCGACCCGGCGCTGAAGCTTTCTTT
TRBJ1-1	.	14	TRBV5-6	TRBD1	CASSDGTGETEALF	TGTGCCAGCAGCGACGGGACAGGGGAAACTGAAGCTCTCTTT
TRBJ2-2	.	17	TRBV2	.	CVNSEVSGTSNTGELFF	TGTGTCAACAGTGAAGTATCCGGGACATCGAACACCGGGGAGCTGTTTTTT
TRBJ2-7	many	14	TRBV7-8	.	CASSLAPGIYEQYF	TGTGCCAGCAGCTTAGCCCCAGGGATTTACGAGCAGTACTTC
TRBJ1-1	once	13	TRBV5-1	TRBD1	CASSDRDRGEAFF	TGCGCCAGCAGCGACCGGGACAGGGGCGAAGCTTTCTTC